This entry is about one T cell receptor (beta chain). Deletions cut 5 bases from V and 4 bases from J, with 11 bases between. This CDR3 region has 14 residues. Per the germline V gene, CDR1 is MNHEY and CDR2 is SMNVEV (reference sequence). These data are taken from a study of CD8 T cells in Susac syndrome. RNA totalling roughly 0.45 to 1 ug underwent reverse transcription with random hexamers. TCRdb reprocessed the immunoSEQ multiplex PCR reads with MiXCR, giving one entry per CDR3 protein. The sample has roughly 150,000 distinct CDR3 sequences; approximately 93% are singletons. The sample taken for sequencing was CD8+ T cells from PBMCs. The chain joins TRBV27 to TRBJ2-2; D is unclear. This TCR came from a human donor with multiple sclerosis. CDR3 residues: CASSPRRSTGELFF. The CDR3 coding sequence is TGTGCCAGCAGTCCCCGAAGATCCACCGGGGAGCTGTTTTTT.